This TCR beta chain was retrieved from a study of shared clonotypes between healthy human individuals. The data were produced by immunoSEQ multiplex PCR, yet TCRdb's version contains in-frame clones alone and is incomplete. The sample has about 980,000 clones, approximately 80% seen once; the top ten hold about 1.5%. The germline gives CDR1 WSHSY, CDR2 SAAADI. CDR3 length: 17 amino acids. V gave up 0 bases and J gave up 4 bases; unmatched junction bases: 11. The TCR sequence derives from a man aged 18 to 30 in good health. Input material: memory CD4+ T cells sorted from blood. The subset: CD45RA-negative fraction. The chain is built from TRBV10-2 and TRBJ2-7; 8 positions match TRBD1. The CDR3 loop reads CASSESPWTGMIYEQYF. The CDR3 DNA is TGCGCCAGCAGTGAGTCGCCATGGACAGGGATGATATACGAGCAGTACTTC.